Given below is one TCR beta chain in context. Its specificity is not known. TCRdb reworked the 5' RACE reads into one entry per CDR3 protein, no DNA. The sample is made up of some 200,000 distinct CDR3 sequences, and the top ten hold around 1.5% of it. These data originate in a study of monozygotic twins with inflammatory bowel disease. Study-level points and caveats: Fewer shared clonotypes with others were found in IBD patients than in healthy twins, especially with disease activity.

The V gene's germline CDR1 is SGHVS and CDR2 FQNEAQ. The CDR3 is 14 residues long. Input material: blood. The TCR sequence derives from a human donor with ulcerative colitis or Crohn's disease, or a healthy co-twin of an affected twin (not recorded which). V is TRBV7-8 and J is TRBJ2-2. CDR3 in amino acids: CASSLVRSTGELFF.